Below, one T cell receptor (beta chain) is given with its context. Antigen: not known. The data stem from a study of long-term antiretroviral therapy in people with HIV. Study results and caveats: ART preceded a rise in diversity that nonetheless stayed lower than in transplant donor controls. Blood dating 2004 to 2017 may reflect older ART regimens.

Samples held roughly 0.85-10 million cryopreserved PBMC before DNA extraction. J gave up 1 base and V 3 bases, and 5 bases lay outside the gene matches. The CDR3 consists of 15 residues. Germline assignment: CDR1 MGHRA and CDR2 YSYEKL. Assay version v3.0 of immunoSEQ was used, and it was run at survey level. Data came from immunoSEQ multiplex PCR; TCRdb stores just in-frame clones and leaves some out. The table lists about 33,000 clones, roughly 96% of them singletons. Sequencing was performed on unsorted PBMCs, taken about 6.6 years after starting antiretroviral therapy. V is TRBV4-1 and J is TRBJ2-7; 8 bases line up with TRBD2. This receptor was identified in a man younger than 45 with HIV. The CDR3 reads CASSQGLELSYEQYF. DNA for the CDR3: TGCGCCAGCAGCCAGGGACTAGAACTTTCCTACGAGCAGTACTTC.